The sequence of this TCR beta chain was determined in a study of T cells in tumors after PD-1 blockade. Clones were read by immunoSEQ multiplex PCR, and TCRdb kept only the in-frame ones, dropping some. The sample has 55,000 to 65,000 clones, over 75% seen once; the top ten hold roughly 12%. This clone was recorded a few times. The length of the CDR3 is 15 residues. Trimming removed 8 bases from V and 3 bases from J; junction bases left unmatched: 9. Germline CDR1 is MNHEY and CDR2 is SVGAGI. Input was roughly 600 ng to 6,004 ng of genomic DNA from tumor or blood. Sequencing was performed on PBMCs, taken before anti-PD-1 treatment. The receptor was derived from a human donor with basal cell carcinoma. The rearrangement joins TRBV6-5 to TRBJ2-1, with 8 nucleotides matching TRBD1. In DNA form, the CDR3 reads TGTGCCAGCGCAGCAGACAGGGGTTTCTACAATGAGCAGTTCTTC. Encoded protein: CASAADRGFYNEQFF.